A single sample gave rise to the 26 T cell receptor beta chains below, sequenced in a study of T cell responses to AZD1222 COVID-19 vaccine. Data came from immunoSEQ multiplex PCR; TCRdb stores just in-frame clones and leaves some out. This table has about 200,000 clones, roughly 94% appearing once. The sample here was peripheral blood, taken 28 days after the second dose of the MenACWY control vaccine. The receptors come from an adult who received the MenACWY meningococcal vaccine as a control.

The chain has TRBV28 and TRBJ2-7, with D perhaps TRBD1 or TRBD2 (5 bases each). The CDR3 contains 12 residues. Trimming pared 6 bases from V and 3 bases from J, leaving 9 bases between. Germline lookup yields CDR1 MDHEN and CDR2 SYDVKM. The CDR3 is CASSRDGYEQYF. CDR3 bases: TGTGCCAGCAGCCGGGACGGCTACGAGCAGTACTTC.

CDR3 nucleotide sequence: TGTGCCAGCAGCCCGCGAGGACAGGGTGGGGAAAAACTGTTTTTT. Its translation is CASSPRGQGGEKLFF. The genes are TRBV7-9 and TRBJ1-4; the match to TRBD1 covers 8 bases. The CDR3 is 15 amino acids. CDR1 SEHNR and CDR2 FQNEAQ come from the germline V gene (reference sequence). Unmatched junction bases numbered 10, after V lost 5 bases and J lost 8 bases.

The chain has TRBV9 and TRBJ2-1; 7 bases match TRBD1. CDR1 is SGDLS, CDR2 YYNGEE, per germline. V trimming: 2 bases; J trimming: 0 bases; junction bases outside the gene matches: 14. The CDR3 covers 19 residues. CDR3 sequence: CASSVEAGGSFSSYNEQFF. The CDR3 DNA follows: TGTGCCAGCAGCGTTGAGGCAGGGGGTTCCTTTAGCTCCTACAATGAGCAGTTCTTC.

The chain carries TRBV19 and TRBJ1-4, with a possible D match to TRBD1 (6 bases). The CDR3 has 14 residues. V lost 5 bases and J 4 bases, leaving 11 bases between the germline ends. Germline CDR1 is LNHDA and CDR2 is SQIVND (reference sequence). As DNA, the CDR3 is TGTGCCAGTAGTTTCGGACAGCTTAATGAAAAACTGTTTTTT. This gives the protein CASSFGQLNEKLFF.

The J gene is TRBJ1-2, the V gene TRBV7-9, with a tentative D call TRBD1 (6 bases). This CDR3 has 17 amino acids. Germline assignment: CDR1 SEHNR and CDR2 FQNEAQ (reference sequence). The V end lost 5 bases, the J end lost 1 base, and 20 bases lay between the germline ends. This CDR3 reads CASSPRTELIVNYGYTF. The CDR3 DNA is TGTGCCAGCAGCCCAAGGACAGAACTGATCGTTAACTATGGCTACACCTTC.

The CDR3 DNA reads as TGTGCCACCAGTGGCAAAGAAAACACTGAAGCTTTCTTT. It codes for CATSGKENTEAFF. This rearrangement joins TRBV24-1 to TRBJ1-1; no clear D gene. The V gene's germline CDR1 is KGHDR and CDR2 SFDVKD. V was cut by 5 bases and J by 2 bases, with 8 bases left in between. The CDR3 has 13 residues.

DNA of the CDR3: TGTGCCAGCAGCCAAGGTCGGGGGGGCGTGAACACCGGGGAGCTGTTTTTT. This gives the protein CASSQGRGGVNTGELFF. This chain joins TRBV3-1 (or the pseudogene TRBV3-2) and TRBJ2-2; TRBD2 matches 8 bases. The CDR3 sequence is 17 residues long. The ends lost 1 base at V and 1 base at J; junction bases unmatched: 5. The germline gives CDR1 LGHDT, CDR2 YNNKEL (reference sequence).

The CDR3 protein is CASTLLGGPDTEAFF. The CDR3 DNA follows: TGTGCCAGCACCCTACTGGGAGGTCCGGACACTGAAGCTTTCTTT. This chain joins TRBV7-9 and TRBJ1-1; D gene unclear. Germline V gene sequence: CDR1 SEHNR, CDR2 FQNEAQ (reference sequence). The length of the CDR3 is 15 residues. The V end was cut by 7 bases, the J end by 3 bases, with 18 bases between.

With respect to this clone: One end of the junction does not line up with germline, which may come from a read error. The chain couples TRBV7-6 to TRBJ1-2; a possible D gene is TRBD1 (5 bases). The CDR3 covers 13 residues. CDR1 SGHVS and CDR2 FNYEAQ come from the germline V gene. The CDR3 region has the DNA TGTGCCAGCAGCTTAGTCGAAGACGGTTTAGGACACTTC. Translation gives CASSLVEDGLGHF. Full variable domain (outside the CDR3, taken from reference TRBV7-6 and TRBJ1-2): GAGVSQSPRYKVTKRGQDVALRCDPISGHVSLYWYRQALGQGPEFLTYFNYEAQQDKSGLPNDRFSAERPEGSISTLTIQRTEQRDSAMYRCASSLVEDGLGHFGSGTRLTVV.

The V gene is TRBV5-8, the J gene TRBJ1-3, with D uncertain. V lost 7 bases and J 0 bases, leaving 11 bases between the germline ends. The CDR3 extends over 14 amino acids. Germline CDR1 is SGHTS and CDR2 is YDEGEE. DNA of the CDR3: TGTGCCAGCGCCACTCTGGCCTCTGGAAACACCATATATTTT. Translating it yields CASATLASGNTIYF.

J is TRBJ1-2 and V is TRBV7-9, with D possibly TRBD1 on 6 matching bases. This CDR3 is built from 14 residues. Trimming removed 4 bases from V and 4 bases from J, with 13 bases in between. Looked up from germline, CDR1 is SEHNR and CDR2 is FQNEAQ (reference sequence). CDR3: CASSSADRAYGYTF. CDR3 coding DNA: TGTGCCAGCAGCTCAGCGGACAGAGCCTATGGCTACACCTTC.

The CDR3 loop is CASSLSTGVTGELFF. CDR3 nucleotide sequence: TGTGCCAGCAGTTTAAGCACAGGGGTCACCGGGGAGCTGTTTTTT. The J gene is TRBJ2-2, the V gene TRBV27; 7 positions match TRBD1. From germline, CDR1 is MNHEY and CDR2 SMNVEV (reference sequence). Trimming cost V 2 bases and J 4 bases; bases outside gene matches: 4. There are 15 residues in the CDR3.

This chain links TRBV7-2 with TRBJ2-7, with 10 bases that match TRBD2. The V gene's germline CDR1 is SGHTA and CDR2 FQGNSA. J gave up 3 bases and V 4 bases, and 3 bases lay outside the gene matches. The CDR3 is made up of 14 amino acids. The CDR3 spells CASSSLAGNYEQYF. The CDR3 bases are TGTGCCAGCAGCTCACTAGCGGGGAACTACGAGCAGTACTTC.

This chain joins TRBV7-6 and TRBJ2-7; D may be TRBD2 (6 bases). Germline V gene lookup returns CDR1 SGHVS and CDR2 FNYEAQ. This CDR3 is built from 15 residues. The ends were cut back, 3 bases at V and 0 bases at J, with 12 bases in the middle. The CDR3: CASSFAGTVSYEQYF. The CDR3 DNA follows: TGTGCCAGCAGCTTTGCCGGGACTGTCTCCTACGAGCAGTACTTC. The full variable domain, in which reference TRBV7-6 and TRBJ2-7 provide the parts outside the CDR3, is GAGVSQSPRYKVTKRGQDVALRCDPISGHVSLYWYRQALGQGPEFLTYFNYEAQQDKSGLPNDRFSAERPEGSISTLTIQRTEQRDSAMYRCASSFAGTVSYEQYFGPGTRLTVT.

The gene calls are TRBV6-2 or TRBV6-3 and TRBJ1-1, with unresolved D. Germline CDR1 MNHEY, CDR2 SVGEGT. Trimming shortened V by 8 bases and J by 0 bases, and 10 bases separated the two germline ends. This CDR3 has 13 residues. CDR3: CASGWVMNTEAFF. DNA of the CDR3: TGTGCCAGCGGTTGGGTTATGAACACTGAAGCTTTCTTT.

The chain carries TRBV19 and TRBJ1-5, with 8 positions matching TRBD1. The CDR3 extends over 14 amino acids. Germline V CDR1 and CDR2: LNHDA, SQIVND (reference sequence). With V trimmed by 8 bases and J by 3 bases, 6 bases remained unmatched. CDR3 DNA sequence: TGTGCCAGTTGTAGGACAGGGCCCAATCAGCCCCAGCATTTT. Protein sequence: CASCRTGPNQPQHF.

This clone was seen only once. This rearrangement joins TRBV30 to TRBJ2-6, with D possibly being TRBD2 (5 bases). Germline V gene sequence: CDR1 GTSNPN, CDR2 SVGIG (reference sequence). The V gene lost 2 bases and the J gene lost 2 bases, with 7 bases spanning the gap. The CDR3 length is 14 residues. The CDR3 DNA reads TGTGCCTGGAGTCCGGGGACTGGGGCCAACGTCCTGACTTTC. This gives the protein CAWSPGTGANVLTF.

This clone has just a few counts. The rearrangement links TRBV28 to TRBJ1-1, with D possibly TRBD1 on 6 matching bases. Germline CDR1 and CDR2: MDHEN and SYDVKM. V was clipped by 5 bases and J by 4 bases, with 17 bases between them. The CDR3 is made up of 15 amino acids. Here the CDR3 DNA reads TGTGCCAGCAGTATACGACAGGTCCAGGGCACTGAAGCTTTCTTT. As protein: CASSIRQVQGTEAFF.

This chain joins TRBV2 and TRBJ2-1; no clear D. Per the germline V gene, CDR1 is SNHLY and CDR2 is FYNNEI. The CDR3 extends over 13 amino acids. V was shortened by 6 bases and J by 7 bases, with 13 bases between the two germline ends. CDR3 sequence: CASRGRPTNEQFF. The CDR3, as DNA: TGTGCCAGCAGAGGACGACCAACAAATGAGCAGTTCTTC.

This chain uses TRBV6-5 with TRBJ2-7; 10 positions agree with TRBD2. This CDR3 is 14 amino acids long. CDR1 and CDR2 (germline): MNHEY, SVGAGI. Trimming at V came to 6 bases and at J to 4 bases, leaving 6 bases not matched to a gene. In nucleotides, the CDR3 is TGTGCCAGCAGACCTAGCGGGAGATCGTACGAGCAGTACTTC. Its translation is CASRPSGRSYEQYF.

This chain links TRBV19 with TRBJ2-1, with a possible D match to TRBD1 (5 bases). Looked up from germline, CDR1 is LNHDA and CDR2 is SQIVND (reference sequence). The CDR3 loop spans 14 amino acids. Trimming left V 4 bases short and J 7 bases short, with 14 bases between. CDR3 region: CASSKGAAANEQFF. The CDR3 nucleotides read TGTGCCAGTAGTAAAGGGGCGGCGGCGAATGAGCAGTTCTTC.

Comment on this clone: The same CDR3 arises from other DNA sequences in this sample as well. This sequence joins TRBV12-3 or TRBV12-4 and TRBJ1-1; D is ambiguous. V was shortened by 1 base and J by 5 bases, with 2 bases between the two germline ends. The CDR3 covers 11 residues. CDR3: CASSLGTEAFF. The CDR3 bases are TGTGCCAGCAGTTTAGGTACTGAAGCTTTCTTT.

This chain joins TRBV14 and TRBJ2-7; 14 nucleotides match TRBD2. V trimming: 4 bases; J trimming: 2 bases; junction bases outside the gene matches: 4. There are 16 residues in the CDR3. The germline gives CDR1 SGHDN, CDR2 FVKESK. CDR3 loop: CASSPRLAGGPYEQYF. The DNA for the CDR3 is TGTGCCAGCAGCCCCAGACTAGCGGGAGGGCCCTACGAGCAGTACTTC.

This chain joins TRBV29-1 and TRBJ2-3, with 9 bases that match TRBD1. CDR1 SQVTM and CDR2 ANQGSEA come from the germline V gene. The CDR3 runs 15 residues. V was pared by 6 bases and J by 6 bases, with 13 bases of the junction left unmatched. CDR3 in DNA: TGCAGCGTGGTGAGAACCGGGACAGGGCTGGATACGCAGTATTTT. This encodes CSVVRTGTGLDTQYF.

CDR3 in DNA: TGTGCCAGCAGTAGCGGGGGGGCGTCCTACGAGCAGTACTTC. Protein sequence: CASSSGGASYEQYF. This chain uses TRBV9 with TRBJ2-7, with 11 bases fitting TRBD2. The CDR3 sequence is 14 residues long. Looked up from germline, CDR1 is SGDLS and CDR2 is YYNGEE. J lost 1 base, V lost 5 bases, and 2 bases had no gene match.

As DNA, the CDR3 is TGTGCCAGCTCACTTACTAACCGGGGCGCAGATACGCAGTATTTT. Amino acid sequence: CASSLTNRGADTQYF. The chain joins TRBV18 to TRBJ2-3; possibly TRBD1 or TRBD2 for D (5 bases each). Trimming took 4 bases from V and 4 from J, leaving 15 bases between them. The CDR3 runs to 15 residues. CDR1 and CDR2 (germline): KGHSH, LQKENI.